These 19 T cell receptor beta chains were all obtained from the same sample, sequenced in a study of T cell changes during pregnancy in multiple sclerosis. Here immunoSEQ multiplex PCR was the method, and the copy in TCRdb shows in-frame clones only, minus some. The sample has tens of thousands of clones; approximately 92% are singletons. The sequencing here drew on peripheral blood, taken in the third trimester of pregnancy. All receptors derive from a female donor in good health, enrolled as a control in a pregnancy study.

This chain connects TRBV6-5 to TRBJ1-1; 7 bases agree with TRBD1. Losses at the gene ends were 7 bases for V and 4 bases for J; bases not matched to a gene: 9. The CDR3 totals 14 residues. CDR1 is MNHEY, CDR2 SVGAGI, per germline. CDR3 sequence reads: CASTQDRLTTEAFF. In DNA, the CDR3 is TGTGCCAGCACACAGGACAGGCTGACCACTGAAGCTTTCTTT.

The chain uses TRBV9 and TRBJ1-2; 10 positions match TRBD1. Germline CDR1 and CDR2: SGDLS and YYNGEE. V dropped 3 bases and J dropped 2; count of bases not matched to a gene: 4. CDR3 length: 15 amino acids. CDR3 amino acids: CASSGRTGGNYGYTF. The CDR3 nucleotides are TGTGCCAGCAGCGGCCGGACAGGGGGAAACTATGGCTACACCTTC.

The chain is built from TRBV7-9 and TRBJ2-7, with D possibly matching TRBD1 (6 bases). The V gene lost 4 bases and the J gene lost 3 bases, with 10 bases spanning the gap. Germline assignment: CDR1 SEHNR and CDR2 FQNEAQ (reference sequence). This CDR3 region has 13 residues. CDR3 sequence reads: CASSSLDSYEQYF. DNA of the CDR3: TGTGCCAGCAGCTCCTTGGACAGCTACGAGCAGTACTTC.

This clone was seen a few times. The chain combines TRBV30 with TRBJ2-5; D is unresolved. Germline V CDR1 and CDR2: GTSNPN, SVGIG (reference sequence). The CDR3 has 13 residues. Trimming took off 2 bases at V and 4 bases at J, with 11 bases between the two ends. The CDR3 DNA reads as TGTGCCTGGAGTAAACGTACACGAGAGACCCAGTACTTC. This encodes CAWSKRTRETQYF.

The rearrangement joins TRBV6-6 to TRBJ2-1; 7 bases fit TRBD1. Trimming cost V 6 bases and J 10 bases; bases outside gene matches: 6. There are 12 residues in the CDR3. Germline V gene data show CDR1 as MNHNY and CDR2 as SVGAGI (reference sequence). CDR3 in DNA: TGTGCCAGCAGCCCGGACAGGCACGAGCAGTTCTTC. It yields the protein CASSPDRHEQFF.

This chain joins TRBV9 and TRBJ2-3, with D perhaps TRBD1 (6 bases). The germline V gene encodes CDR1 SGDLS and CDR2 YYNGEE. The V end was cut by 4 bases, the J end by 2 bases, with 17 bases between. CDR3 length: 16 residues. The CDR3 bases are TGTGCCAGCAGCACTAGAACCCGGGGACACACAGATACGCAGTATTTT. Translation gives CASSTRTRGHTDTQYF.

The rearrangement joins TRBV6-6 to TRBJ2-1; 11 bases are shared with TRBD2. CDR3 length equals 15 residues. V lost 0 bases and J lost 5; bases outside the gene matches: 0. CDR1 and CDR2 from the germline V gene are MNHNY and SVGAGI (reference sequence). DNA of the CDR3: TGTGCCAGCAGTTACTCTAGCGGGAGGGACAATGAGCAGTTCTTC. Its translation: CASSYSSGRDNEQFF.

DNA for the CDR3: TGTGCCAGCAGCGTCAGCGGGAGTGAGCAGACCCAGTACTTC. Translation gives CASSVSGSEQTQYF. The genes are TRBV28 and TRBJ2-5; 8 bases map to TRBD2. The CDR3 is 14 amino acids. Germline V lookup: CDR1 MDHEN, CDR2 SYDVKM. V lost 6 bases to trimming and J lost 6 bases; unmatched junction nucleotides: 9.

V is TRBV28 and J is TRBJ2-7; TRBD2 matches 7 bases. Germline loops: CDR1 MDHEN, CDR2 SYDVKM. Trimming cost V 5 bases and J 1 base; bases outside gene matches: 8. The length of the CDR3 is 15 residues. The CDR3 DNA is TGTGCCAGCAGTCCAACGACTAGCCCTTCCTACGAGCAGTACTTC. It translates to CASSPTTSPSYEQYF.

The CDR3 spells CASSSSGGNSYEQYF. DNA for the CDR3: TGTGCCAGCAGTTCGTCGGGGGGCAACTCCTACGAGCAGTACTTC. The chain employs TRBV28 and TRBJ2-7; D possibly corresponds to TRBD2 (7 bases). V lost 4 bases, J lost 0 bases, and 13 bases lay in between. Germline V CDR1 and CDR2: MDHEN, SYDVKM. This CDR3 is built from 15 residues.

The V and J genes are TRBV11-1 and TRBJ2-3, with 12 bases fitting TRBD2. CDR1 and CDR2 (germline): SGHAT, FQDESV (reference sequence). There are 16 residues in the CDR3. The V segment lost 5 bases and the J segment 4 bases; nucleotides outside the gene matches: 7. The CDR3 reads CASSQMTSGRSDTQYF. DNA of the CDR3: TGTGCCAGCAGCCAAATGACTAGCGGGAGATCAGATACGCAGTATTTT. Based on the CDR3 plus reference TRBV11-1 and TRBJ2-3, the full variable domain is EAEVAQSPRYKITEKSQAVAFWCDPISGHATLYWYRQILGQGPELLVQFQDESVVDDSQLPKDRFSAERLKGVDSTLKIQPAELGDSAMYLCASSQMTSGRSDTQYFGPGTRLTVL.

The gene calls are TRBV7-9 and TRBJ1-6, with a tentative D call TRBD1 (6 bases). V was trimmed by 2 bases and J by 6 bases, leaving 14 bases between them. This CDR3 contains 16 residues. In germline, CDR1 is SEHNR, CDR2 FQNEAQ (reference sequence). In nucleotides, the CDR3 is TGTGCCAGCAGCTTAATGGGGGCGACGTTTAATTCACCCCTCCACTTT. Translating it yields CASSLMGATFNSPLHF.

Remarks on this clone: Other DNA sequences in the sample encode the same CDR3. This chain connects TRBV29-1 to TRBJ1-1; D not resolved. V lost 4 bases and J 1 base, leaving 4 bases between the germline ends. CDR1 SQVTM and CDR2 ANQGSEA come from the germline V gene. The length of the CDR3 is 11 residues. The CDR3 loop is CSVGQNTEAFF. The CDR3 bases are TGCAGCGTTGGGCAGAACACTGAAGCTTTCTTT.

This chain joins TRBV5-4 and TRBJ2-2; TRBD2 matches 11 bases. This CDR3 spans 15 amino acids. CDR1 and CDR2 from the germline V gene are SGHNT and YYREEE (reference sequence). The J segment lost 7 bases and the V segment lost 7 bases, leaving 9 bases of the junction unmatched. The CDR3 spells CASFKLAGDHGELFF. The CDR3, as DNA: TGTGCCAGCTTCAAACTAGCGGGAGACCACGGGGAGCTGTTTTTT.

The V and J genes are TRBV7-8 and TRBJ2-7; D is unresolved. The germline V gene has CDR1 SGHVS and CDR2 FQNEAQ. The CDR3 has 12 residues. Trimming took off 0 bases at V and 3 bases at J, with 3 bases between the two ends. The CDR3 is CASSLAIYEQYF. The CDR3 DNA follows: TGTGCCAGCAGCTTAGCTATCTACGAGCAGTACTTC.

The genes are TRBV7-3 and TRBJ2-6; D unresolved. The V end lost 0 bases, the J end lost 0 bases, and 6 bases lay between the germline ends. This CDR3 is built from 16 residues. CDR1 is SGHTA and CDR2 is FQGTGA in the germline V gene. CDR3 sequence reads: CASSLTSGSGANVLTF. Here the CDR3 DNA reads TGTGCCAGCAGCTTAACGTCGGGCTCTGGGGCCAACGTCCTGACTTTC.

The V gene is TRBV2, the J gene TRBJ2-6; 10 positions match TRBD1. The CDR3 extends over 18 amino acids. Per germline, CDR1 SNHLY and CDR2 FYNNEI. J lost 0 bases, V lost 5 bases, and 7 bases had no gene match. CDR3 nucleotides: TGTGCCAGCAGTCCTCGTCGGACAGGGGGCTCTGGGGCCAACGTCCTGACTTTC. Translating gives CASSPRRTGGSGANVLTF.

The chain joins TRBV7-2 to TRBJ2-1; the match to TRBD2 covers 8 bases. The trim removed 0 bases at V and 10 bases at J, leaving 11 bases unmatched. The CDR3 is 16 residues long. CDR1 and CDR2 (germline): SGHTA, FQGNSA. CDR3 nucleotide sequence: TGTGCCAGCAGCTTAGCAGGGGCGGGAGGCTCTAGGGAGCAGTTCTTC. Encoded protein: CASSLAGAGGSREQFF.

This chain connects TRBV28 to TRBJ2-2; a weak D match, TRBD1 (7 bases). Germline-derived CDR1 and CDR2 are MDHEN and SYDVKM. The CDR3 is 16 residues long. V lost 4 bases to trimming and J lost 6 bases, with 18 bases between them. The CDR3 nucleotides are TGTGCCAGCAGTTCCCTAGGAGGGGGCCCCCCCGGGGAGCTGTTTTTT. Its translation: CASSSLGGGPPGELFF.